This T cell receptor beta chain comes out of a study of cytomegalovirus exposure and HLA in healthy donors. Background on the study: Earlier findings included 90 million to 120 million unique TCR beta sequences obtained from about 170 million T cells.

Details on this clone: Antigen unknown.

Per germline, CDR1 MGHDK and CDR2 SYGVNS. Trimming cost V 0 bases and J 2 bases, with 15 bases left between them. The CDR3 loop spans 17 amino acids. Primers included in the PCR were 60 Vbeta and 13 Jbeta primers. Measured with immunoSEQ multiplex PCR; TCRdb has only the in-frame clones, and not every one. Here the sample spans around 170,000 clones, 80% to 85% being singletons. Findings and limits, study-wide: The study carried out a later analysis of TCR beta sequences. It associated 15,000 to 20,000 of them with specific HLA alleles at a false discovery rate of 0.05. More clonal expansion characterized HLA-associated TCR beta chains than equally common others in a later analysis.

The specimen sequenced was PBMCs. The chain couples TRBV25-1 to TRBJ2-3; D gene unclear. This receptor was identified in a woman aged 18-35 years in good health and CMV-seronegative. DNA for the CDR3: TGTGCCAGCAGTGAATATTTCCGTGTTCGAGACACAGATACGCAGTATTTT. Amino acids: CASSEYFRVRDTDTQYF.